The 22 T cell receptor beta chains below all came from one sample that was sequenced in a study of T cells in Graves' hyperthyroidism and ophthalmopathy. The TCR beta CDR3 regions underwent amplification using RNA transcripts as the source. The HTBI primer set was used in a first-round RT-PCR of the TCR CDR3. One entry per CDR3 protein, called by TCRdb with MiXCR from the multiplex PCR reads. Seen here are 490,000 or so distinct CDR3 sequences, about 20% observed once, and the top ten hold 45% to 55%. The sample was blood. The source of these receptors is a woman between 65 and 79 years old with Graves' ophthalmopathy.

This clonotype was detected a few times. The chain couples TRBV6-1 to TRBJ1-6; D possibly corresponds to TRBD1 (6 bases). CDR1 and CDR2 (germline): MNHNS, SASEGT. CDR3 length: 16 amino acids. V lost 1 base, J lost 6 bases, and 13 bases lay in between. The CDR3 sequence is CASSEGPGHSNSPLHF. CDR3 sequence (DNA): TGTGCCAGCAGTGAAGGGCCGGGACACAGTAATTCACCCCTCCACTTT.

This clonotype was counted many times. A much larger clone lies one base from this, so it may be a read error. The rearrangement uses TRBV7-6 and TRBJ2-3; D is ambiguous. Trimming removed 5 bases from V and 2 bases from J, with 2 bases in between. The CDR3 has 11 amino acids. The V gene's germline CDR1 is SGHVS and CDR2 FNYEAQ. CDR3 sequence (DNA): TGTGCCAGCAGCCACACAGATACGCAGTATTTT. Protein sequence: CASSHTDTQYF.

The chain joins TRBV15 to TRBJ2-7; tentatively, D is TRBD2 (6 bases). Trimming removed 3 bases at V and 1 base at J, with 16 bases between. The CDR3 length is 16 residues. Per the germline V gene, CDR1 is LNHNV and CDR2 is YYDKDF (reference sequence). The CDR3 sequence: CATSRSGVRGSYEQYF. The CDR3 bases are TGTGCCACCAGCAGGTCGGGAGTCCGAGGGTCCTACGAGCAGTACTTC.

This clonotype was observed a handful of times. The V gene is TRBV9, the J gene TRBJ2-1, with D possibly being TRBD2 (6 bases). In germline, CDR1 is SGDLS, CDR2 YYNGEE. CDR3 size: 17 residues. Trimming took 0 bases from V and 2 from J, leaving 15 bases between them. CDR3 bases: TGTGCCAGCAGCGTAGGGGGTAGCGGTATAACCTACAATGAGCAGTTCTTC. Translating it yields CASSVGGSGITYNEQFF.

This clonotype was counted ten times or more. The chain has TRBV11-2 and TRBJ2-5; no definite D call. The CDR3 is 13 residues long. Trimming cost V 1 base and J 5 bases, with 8 bases left between them. Germline V gene sequence: CDR1 SGHAT, CDR2 FQNNGV. The CDR3 coding sequence is TGTGCCAGCAGCTTAGCTTTTTCGGAGACCCAGTACTTC. Protein sequence: CASSLAFSETQYF.

In this sample, this clonotype turned up a few times. The V gene is TRBV5-1, the J gene TRBJ2-1; D is unclear. This CDR3 has 15 amino acids. The germline V gene encodes CDR1 SGHRS and CDR2 YFSETQ. Trimming cost V 0 bases and J 7 bases, with 14 bases left between them. CDR3 nucleotide sequence: TGCGCCAGCAGCTTGGGGGCCCTTAACCCGAATGAGCAGTTCTTC. This translates into CASSLGALNPNEQFF. Full variable domain (outside the CDR3, taken from reference TRBV5-1 and TRBJ2-1): KAGVTQTPRYLIKTRGQQVTLSCSPISGHRSVSWYQQTPGQGLQFLFEYFSETQRNKGNFPGRFSGRQFSNSRSEMNVSTLELGDSALYLCASSLGALNPNEQFFGPGTRLTVL.

V gene TRBV12-3 or TRBV12-4 combines with J gene TRBJ2-3; possible D gene TRBD2, 6 bases. The CDR3 sequence is 15 residues long. Between the trimmed V and J ends, which lost 1 base and 2 bases, there was a span of 10 bases. CDR3 nucleotides: TGTGCCAGCAGTTTAGGCGGGATTTTCACAGATACGCAGTATTTT. Its translation: CASSLGGIFTDTQYF.

As to this clonotype: It may be a read error: a sequence one base away is much more abundant. Likely a read error: the CDR3 ends without its conserved phenylalanine or tryptophan. The chain joins TRBV12-3 or TRBV12-4 to TRBJ2-5, with TRBD1 as a possible D gene (6 bases). V dropped 3 bases and J dropped 5 bases, with 10 bases sitting between them. The CDR3 contains 13 residues. CDR3 protein: CASSLRGSETQYS. DNA for the CDR3: TGTGCCAGCAGTTTGAGGGGGTCGGAGACCCAGTACTCC.

At least ten counts were recorded for this clonotype. The chain employs TRBV27 and TRBJ2-3, with 10 bases identical to TRBD2. Trimming removed 3 bases from V and 1 base from J; junction bases left unmatched: 4. The CDR3 is 16 residues long. Germline CDR1 and CDR2: MNHEY and SMNVEV (reference sequence). CDR3 residues: CASSFRTSGRTDTQYF. DNA of the CDR3: TGTGCCAGCAGTTTTCGGACTAGCGGCCGCACAGATACGCAGTATTTT.

There are many counts of this clonotype. The chain couples TRBV11-3 to TRBJ2-3; 14 nucleotides line up with TRBD2. After removal of 3 bases from V and 4 bases from J, the junction contained 3 bases not matched to a gene. Per the germline V gene, CDR1 is SGHNT and CDR2 is YENEEA. The CDR3 sequence is 16 residues long. CDR3 region: CASSLGTSGSSDTQYF. The CDR3 DNA reads as TGTGCCAGCAGCTTGGGGACTAGCGGGAGTTCAGATACGCAGTATTTT.

The sample holds many counts of this clonotype. The rearrangement links TRBV2 to TRBJ2-3; 11 positions match TRBD2. The V gene end was trimmed by 4 bases and the J gene end by 1 base; junction bases not matched to a gene: 4. Germline CDR1 SNHLY, CDR2 FYNNEI. The CDR3 is made up of 16 amino acids. The CDR3 region is CASSALAGGGTDTQYF. The CDR3 coding sequence is TGTGCCAGCAGTGCTCTAGCGGGAGGTGGCACAGATACGCAGTATTTT. Full variable domain (missing parts from reference TRBV2 and TRBJ2-3): EPEVTQTPSHQVTQMGQEVILRCVPISNHLYFYWYRQILGQKVEFLVSFYNNEISEKSEIFDDQFSVERPDGSNFTLKIRSTKLEDSAMYFCASSALAGGGTDTQYFGPGTRLTVL.

This clonotype was seen many times. The CDR3 is CATQQGGVGNSPLHF. The CDR3 bases are TGTGCCACGCAACAGGGTGGAGTAGGTAATTCACCCCTCCACTTT. This rearrangement joins TRBV28 to TRBJ1-6, with a possible D match to TRBD1 (6 bases). Looked up from germline, CDR1 is MDHEN and CDR2 is SYDVKM. The CDR3 sequence is 15 residues long. V lost 10 bases and J lost 6, with 19 bases in between.

This chain links TRBV20-1 with TRBJ1-5; D is ambiguous. The V end lost 5 bases, the J end lost 4 bases, and 15 bases lay between the germline ends. Germline V lookup: CDR1 DFQATT, CDR2 SNEGSKA (reference sequence). This CDR3 is 14 amino acids long. This CDR3 is CSAENTGRNQPQHF. The CDR3 nucleotides read TGCAGTGCTGAAAACACCGGGAGAAATCAGCCCCAGCATTTT.

Notes on this clonotype: This clone may be a read error of a much larger clone one base away. This sequence joins TRBV7-2 and TRBJ1-1; no definite D call. The CDR3 has 16 residues. Germline CDR1 reads SGHTA; CDR2 reads FQGNSA. V was trimmed by 4 bases and J by 0 bases, leaving 15 bases between them. For the CDR3, the DNA is TGTGCCAGCAGCTCCCTGGCGGCAGCCTTGAACACTGAAGCTTTCTTT. This encodes CASSSLAAALNTEAFF. Filled out from reference TRBV7-2 and TRBJ1-1, the complete variable domain reads GAGVSQSPSNKVTEKGKDVELRCDPISGHTALYWYRQSLGQGLEFLIYFQGNSAPDKSGLPSDRFSAERTGGSVSTLTIQRTQQEDSAVYLCASSSLAAALNTEAFFGQGTRLTVV.

This chain links TRBV6-5 with TRBJ2-1; D call uncertain. CDR1 and CDR2 (germline): MNHEY, SVGAGI. V was cut by 2 bases and J by 10 bases, with 9 bases left in between. This CDR3 contains 12 residues. DNA of the CDR3: TGTGCCAGCAGTTACACCATCGGGGAGCAGTTCTTC. It translates to CASSYTIGEQFF.

This clonotype was picked up a small number of times. The chain uses TRBV3-1 and TRBJ2-3, with 11 bases fitting TRBD2. The CDR3 contains 16 residues. The V gene's germline CDR1 is LGHDT and CDR2 YNNKEL (reference sequence). With V trimmed by 3 bases and J by 3 bases, 5 bases remained unmatched. CDR3 sequence reads: CASSHIGTSGTDTQYF. The CDR3 DNA is TGTGCCAGCAGCCATATTGGGACTAGCGGAACAGATACGCAGTATTTT.

This clonotype was observed at least ten times. The V and J genes are TRBV28 and TRBJ1-2; D is perhaps TRBD1 (6 bases). The germline CDR1 and CDR2 sequences are MDHEN and SYDVKM. There are 13 residues in the CDR3. V lost 5 bases, J lost 6 bases, and 13 bases lay in between. As DNA, the CDR3 is TGTGCCAGCAGTATAACGTACAGGGATGGCTACACCTTC. This translates into CASSITYRDGYTF.

This clonotype was recorded many times. J is TRBJ1-2 and V is TRBV2, with D possibly matching TRBD1 (5 bases). V lost 1 base and J lost 7, with 10 bases in between. Germline V gene data show CDR1 as SNHLY and CDR2 as FYNNEI. The length of the CDR3 is 13 residues. For the CDR3, the DNA is TGTGCCAGCAGTGAAGGGGGGTTGGGTGGCTACACCTTC. It codes for CASSEGGLGGYTF.

The chain recombines TRBV20-1 with TRBJ1-5; perhaps TRBD1 as D (5 bases). The CDR3 length is 15 residues. V was clipped by 2 bases and J by 0 bases, with 11 bases between them. CDR1 is DFQATT and CDR2 is SNEGSKA in the germline V gene (reference sequence). This CDR3 reads CSARPGTHSNQPQHF. CDR3 sequence (DNA): TGCAGTGCTAGACCCGGGACCCATAGCAATCAGCCCCAGCATTTT.

The chain carries TRBV19 and TRBJ1-5; 7 bases are shared with TRBD1. The CDR3 totals 19 residues. V lost 3 bases to trimming and J lost 3 bases; unmatched junction nucleotides: 17. Looked up from germline, CDR1 is LNHDA and CDR2 is SQIVND (reference sequence). CDR3: CASSMVGQGVLGLNQPQHF. CDR3 coding DNA: TGTGCCAGTAGTATGGTCGGGCAGGGGGTCCTGGGGCTCAATCAGCCCCAGCATTTT.

This clonotype has ten or more counts. The V gene is TRBV2, the J gene TRBJ2-1; a possible D gene is TRBD2 (5 bases). The germline CDR1 and CDR2 sequences are SNHLY and FYNNEI. Deletions cut 2 bases from V and 7 bases from J, with 9 bases between. This CDR3 is 13 amino acids long. The CDR3 reads CASSENRGNEQFF. The CDR3 bases are TGTGCCAGCAGTGAAAACCGAGGGAATGAGCAGTTCTTC.

This clonotype has only a few counts. The chain uses TRBV20-1 and TRBJ2-1; TRBD2 matches 9 bases. The germline V gene has CDR1 DFQATT and CDR2 SNEGSKA (reference sequence). V shed 2 bases and J 6 bases; nucleotides not matched to a gene: 2. The length of the CDR3 is 13 residues. CDR3 coding DNA: TGCAGTGCTAGAAGAGCGGGAGGCAATGAGCAGTTCTTC. This sequence encodes CSARRAGGNEQFF.